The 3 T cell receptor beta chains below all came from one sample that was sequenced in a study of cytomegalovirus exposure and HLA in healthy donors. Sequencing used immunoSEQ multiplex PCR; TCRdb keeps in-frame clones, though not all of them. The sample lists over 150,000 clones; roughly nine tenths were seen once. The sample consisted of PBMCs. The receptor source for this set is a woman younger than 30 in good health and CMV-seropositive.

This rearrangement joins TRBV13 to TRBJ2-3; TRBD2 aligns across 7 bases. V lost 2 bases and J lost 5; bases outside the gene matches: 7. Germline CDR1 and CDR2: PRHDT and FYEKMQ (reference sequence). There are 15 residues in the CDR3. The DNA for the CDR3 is TGTGCCAGCAGCTTAACGGGGGGTAGGAAAGATACGCAGTATTTT. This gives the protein CASSLTGGRKDTQYF. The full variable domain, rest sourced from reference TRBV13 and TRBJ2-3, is AAGVIQSPRHLIKEKRETATLKCYPIPRHDTVYWYQQGPGQDPQFLISFYEKMQSDKGSIPDRFSAQQFSDYHSELNMSSLELGDSALYFCASSLTGGRKDTQYFGPGTRLTVL.

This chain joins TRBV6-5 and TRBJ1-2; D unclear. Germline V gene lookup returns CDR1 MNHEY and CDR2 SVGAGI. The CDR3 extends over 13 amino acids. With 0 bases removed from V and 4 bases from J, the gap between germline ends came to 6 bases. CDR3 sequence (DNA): TGTGCCAGCAGTTACTCGAGGGCCTATGGCTACACCTTC. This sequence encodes CASSYSRAYGYTF.

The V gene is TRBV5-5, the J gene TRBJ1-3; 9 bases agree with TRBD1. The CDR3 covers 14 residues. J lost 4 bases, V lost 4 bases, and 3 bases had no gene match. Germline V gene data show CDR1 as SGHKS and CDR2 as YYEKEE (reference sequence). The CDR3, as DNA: TGTGCCAGCAGCACAGGGGGCCTCGGAAACACCATATATTTT. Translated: CASSTGGLGNTIYF.